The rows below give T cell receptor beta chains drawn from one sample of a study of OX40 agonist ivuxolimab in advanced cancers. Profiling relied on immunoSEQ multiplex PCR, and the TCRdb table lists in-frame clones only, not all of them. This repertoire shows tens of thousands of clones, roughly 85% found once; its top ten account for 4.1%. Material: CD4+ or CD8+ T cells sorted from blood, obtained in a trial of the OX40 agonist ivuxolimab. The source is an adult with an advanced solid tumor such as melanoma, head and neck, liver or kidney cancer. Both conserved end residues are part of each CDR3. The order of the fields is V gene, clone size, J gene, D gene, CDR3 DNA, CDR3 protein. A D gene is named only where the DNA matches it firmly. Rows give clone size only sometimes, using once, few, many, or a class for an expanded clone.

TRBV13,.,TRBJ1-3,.,TGTGCCAGCAGCCTAGGGGTTTTGGCTGGAAACACCATATATTTT,CASSLGVLAGNTIYF
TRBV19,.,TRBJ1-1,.,TGTGCCAGTAGTTCATGGGGAGGTTCTGAAGCTTTCTTT,CASSSWGGSEAFF
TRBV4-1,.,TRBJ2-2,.,TGCGCCAGCAGCCTCCAAGGGGGGGGCGCTTCCGGGGAGCTGTTTTTT,CASSLQGGGASGELFF
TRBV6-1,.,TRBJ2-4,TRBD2,TGTGCCAGCAGTGACGGTGGAGCGGGAGGGGGGGACATTCAGTACTTC,CASSDGGAGGGDIQYF
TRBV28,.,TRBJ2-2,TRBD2,TGTGCCAGCAGTGACACCTCTTATAAAAAGCGGGAGGGGATCGGGGAGCTGTTTTTT,CASSDTSYKKREGIGELFF
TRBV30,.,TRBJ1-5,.,TGTGCCTGGAGTCCGTCGACTAGTCGGCCCCAGCATTTT,CAWSPSTSRPQHF
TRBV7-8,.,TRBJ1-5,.,TGTGCCAGCAGCTTAGCCCCTAATCAGCCCCAGCATTTT,CASSLAPNQPQHF
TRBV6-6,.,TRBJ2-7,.,TGTGCCAGCAGCCCAGTACAAAGCTACGAGCAGTACTTC,CASSPVQSYEQYF
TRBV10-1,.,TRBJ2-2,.,TGCGCCAGCAGGGCTAGCCCGAACACCGGGGAGCTGTTTTTT,CASRASPNTGELFF
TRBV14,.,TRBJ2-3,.,TGTGCCAGCAGTCAGCTTGTTTACCCAAACAGAGATACGCAGTATTTT,CASSQLVYPNRDTQYF
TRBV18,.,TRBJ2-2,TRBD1,TGTGCCAGCTCACCACAGGACAGGGGTGGCACCGGGGAGCTGTTTTTT,CASSPQDRGGTGELFF
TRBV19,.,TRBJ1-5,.,TGTGCCAGTAGAGCGCAGGGCAGGGTTTCGCCAATCGGAAACCAGCCCCAGCATTTT,CASRAQGRVSPIGNQPQHF
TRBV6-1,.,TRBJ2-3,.,TGTGCCAGCACCGCAGACCCCCACTTAGATACGCAGTATTTT,CASTADPHLDTQYF
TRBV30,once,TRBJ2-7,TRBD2,TGTGCCTGGAGCCAAGGGACTAGCGGGAGACTCGACGAGCAGTACTTC,CAWSQGTSGRLDEQYF
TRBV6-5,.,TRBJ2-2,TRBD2,TGTGCCAGCAGGAGCGGGAGGTTTTACACCGGGGAGCTGTTTTTT,CASRSGRFYTGELFF
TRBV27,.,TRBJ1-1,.,TGTGCCAGCAGTTTATATCCCATTTCTGAAGCTTTCTTT,CASSLYPISEAFF
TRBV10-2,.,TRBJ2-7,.,TGCGCCAGCAGTGGGGCGTCTACTGCGGACGAGCAGTACTTC,CASSGASTADEQYF
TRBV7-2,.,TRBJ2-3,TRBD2,TGTGCCAGCAGCGGGGGACTAGCGGGCACCACAGATACGCAGTATTTT,CASSGGLAGTTDTQYF
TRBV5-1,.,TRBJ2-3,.,TGCGCCAGCAGCTTGGAGGCAAGGGCGGATACGCAGTATTTT,CASSLEARADTQYF
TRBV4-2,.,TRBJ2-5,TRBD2,TGTGCCAGCAGCCAAGATTACTCACTAGCGACCAGCGAGACCCAGTACTTC,CASSQDYSLATSETQYF
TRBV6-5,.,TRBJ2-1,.,TGTGCCAGCAGAGATAACAATGAGCAGTTCTTC,CASRDNNEQFF
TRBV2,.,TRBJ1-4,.,TGTGCCAGCAGTCTTGGTGTTGGTGAAAAACTGTTTTTT,CASSLGVGEKLFF
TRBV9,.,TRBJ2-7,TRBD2,TGTGCCAGCAGCGTAGACCCTAGCGGGAGAAGCGAGCAGTACTTC,CASSVDPSGRSEQYF
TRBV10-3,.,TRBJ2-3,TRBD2,TGTGCCATCACCCCCGGTCCTAGCGGGATTAGCACAGATACGCAGTATTTT,CAITPGPSGISTDTQYF
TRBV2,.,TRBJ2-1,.,TGTGCCAGCAGTGAAGGGGGGGCCTACAATGAGCAGTTCTTC,CASSEGGAYNEQFF
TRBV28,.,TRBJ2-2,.,TGTGCCAGCACTCTGTTTGCGGCGGGGAACACCGGGGAGCTGTTTTTT,CASTLFAAGNTGELFF
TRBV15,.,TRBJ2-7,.,TGTGCCACCAGAGAGCGACTACCGAGCTCCTACGAGCAGTACTTC,CATRERLPSSYEQYF
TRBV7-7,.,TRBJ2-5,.,TGTGCTAGCACCCAGGGGTACCAAGAGACCCAGTACTTC,CASTQGYQETQYF
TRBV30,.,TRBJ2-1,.,TGTGCCTGGACTTTCGGGGGAGACTCCTACAATGAGCAGTTCTTC,CAWTFGGDSYNEQFF
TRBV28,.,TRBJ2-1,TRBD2,TGTGCCAGCAGTTCGACGTCACGACTAGCGGGAGGGGGGTATGAGCAGTTCTTC,CASSSTSRLAGGGYEQFF
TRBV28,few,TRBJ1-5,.,TGTGCCAGCAGTTTATCTGGGGGCGGCAATCAGCCCCAGCATTTT,CASSLSGGGNQPQHF
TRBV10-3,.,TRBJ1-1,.,TGTGCCATCAGGACGACGGGGGGGAACACTGAAGCTTTCTTT,CAIRTTGGNTEAFF
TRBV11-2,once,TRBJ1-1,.,TGTGCCAGCAGCTTAGTGGATGGCACTGAAGCTTTCTTT,CASSLVDGTEAFF
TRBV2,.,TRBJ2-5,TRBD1,TGTGCCAGCAGTGCTGGAACGAGGACAGGAGTTGAGACCCAGTACTTC,CASSAGTRTGVETQYF
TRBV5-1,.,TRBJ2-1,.,TGCGCCAGCAGCTTGACTCCCCTCTCCTACAATGAGCAGTTCTTC,CASSLTPLSYNEQFF
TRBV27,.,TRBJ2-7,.,TGTGCCAGCGGACCGGTTTACCAGGGCTCCGAGCAGTACTTC,CASGPVYQGSEQYF
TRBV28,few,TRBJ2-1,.,TGTGCCAGCAGGGGGGGTCGGCGCCTGCCCGATTCCTACAATGAGCAGTTCTTC,CASRGGRRLPDSYNEQFF
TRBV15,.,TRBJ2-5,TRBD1,TGTGCCACCAGGGAACAGGGGTCCCAAGAGACCCAGTACTTC,CATREQGSQETQYF
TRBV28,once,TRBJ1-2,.,TGTGCCAGCACCAACCAAGCGGGGGTACATGGCTACACCTTC,CASTNQAGVHGYTF
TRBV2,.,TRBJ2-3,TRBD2,TGTGCCAGCAGTATGGGAACTAGCGGGACTTTAGATACGCAGTATTTT,CASSMGTSGTLDTQYF
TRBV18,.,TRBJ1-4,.,TGTGCCAGCTCACCACGTCCGGAGGCTAATGAAAAACTGTTTTTT,CASSPRPEANEKLFF
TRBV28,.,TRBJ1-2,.,TGTGCCAGCAGTTTACGGGATGGGGGCTACACCTTC,CASSLRDGGYTF
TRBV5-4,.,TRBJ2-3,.,TGTGCCAGCAGCTCTGGGACCGGCACAGATACGCAGTATTTT,CASSSGTGTDTQYF
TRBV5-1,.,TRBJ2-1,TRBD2,TGCGCCAGCAGCTTGATAGCGGGGAGGGACAATGAGCAGTTCTTC,CASSLIAGRDNEQFF
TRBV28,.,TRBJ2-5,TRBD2,TGTGCCAGCAGTTCCCCCTCTAGCGGGAGGAGGGGGGAGACCCAGTACTTC,CASSSPSSGRRGETQYF
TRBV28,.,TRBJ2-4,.,TGTGCCAGCAGTTTTGGGGCTACCAAAAACATTCAGTACTTC,CASSFGATKNIQYF
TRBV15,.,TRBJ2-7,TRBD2,TGTGCCACCAGCAGAGAGACTAGCGGGATCCACGAGCAGTACTTC,CATSRETSGIHEQYF
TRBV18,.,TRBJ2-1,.,TGTGCCAGCTCAGAGTCACAGCCTTATGAGCAGTTCTTC,CASSESQPYEQFF
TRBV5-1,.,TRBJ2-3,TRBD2,TGCGCCAGCAGGTCAGCGGGAGGGAGCACAGATACGCAGTATTTT,CASRSAGGSTDTQYF
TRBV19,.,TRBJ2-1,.,TGTGCCAGTAGTATACAGGGGCGGGGGCAAGTCAATGAGCAGTTCTTC,CASSIQGRGQVNEQFF
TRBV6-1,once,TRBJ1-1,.,TGTGCCAGCAGTGAAGGGCCGGGCACTGAAGCTTTCTTT,CASSEGPGTEAFF
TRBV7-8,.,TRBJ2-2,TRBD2,TGTGCCAGCAGCTTACTTTCTGGTAGCGGGAGCCCCGGGGAGCTGTTTTTT,CASSLLSGSGSPGELFF
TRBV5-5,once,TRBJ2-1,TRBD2,TGTGCCAGCAGCTTCTGGGCTAGCGGGAGGTCTGAGCAGTTCTTC,CASSFWASGRSEQFF
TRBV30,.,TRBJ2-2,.,TGTGCCTGGAGTGTATTGGCCGGGGAGCTGTTTTTT,CAWSVLAGELFF
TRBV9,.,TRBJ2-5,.,TGTGCCAGCAGCGCCGCCGTGGGCTCGGGGCAAGAGACCCAGTACTTC,CASSAAVGSGQETQYF
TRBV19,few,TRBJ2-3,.,TGTGCCAGTAGTATAAGACGGGGAGGCACAGATACGCAGTATTTT,CASSIRRGGTDTQYF
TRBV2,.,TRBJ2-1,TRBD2,TGTGCCAGCAGTGAGTTAGCGGGAGGGCCGAATGAGCAGTTCTTC,CASSELAGGPNEQFF
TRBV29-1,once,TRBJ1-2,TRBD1,TGCAGCGTTGAACGAGGGGGCCGGGGCTATGGCTACACCTTC,CSVERGGRGYGYTF
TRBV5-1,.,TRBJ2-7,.,TGCGCCAGCAGCCCGAATCCGGACGACACCTACGAGCAGTACTTC,CASSPNPDDTYEQYF